This T cell receptor beta chain was documented in a study of blood T cell repertoires in COVID-19. Authors' analysis steps: From reference gene primer amplification, estimates of nucleated cell counts were derived. The method was immunoSEQ multiplex PCR; TCRdb's version includes in-frame clones alone and lacks a portion of them. The V and J calls and clone size are taken from that table; D and trimming were inferred from the DNA. The sample includes 40,000 or so clones, about nine tenths of them seen just once. Between the trimmed V and J ends, which lost 8 bases and 0 bases, there was a span of 12 bases. There are 14 residues in the CDR3. The germline gives CDR1 SGHTA, CDR2 FQGNSA.

This clonotype originated in a man between 60 and 75 years old with active COVID-19. Sequencing input: peripheral blood. The chain carries TRBV7-2 and TRBJ2-3, with TRBD1 as a possible D gene (5 bases). CDR3 bases: TGTGCCAGCCAAGGGGTCCTTAGCACAGATACGCAGTATTTT. It encodes CASQGVLSTDTQYF.